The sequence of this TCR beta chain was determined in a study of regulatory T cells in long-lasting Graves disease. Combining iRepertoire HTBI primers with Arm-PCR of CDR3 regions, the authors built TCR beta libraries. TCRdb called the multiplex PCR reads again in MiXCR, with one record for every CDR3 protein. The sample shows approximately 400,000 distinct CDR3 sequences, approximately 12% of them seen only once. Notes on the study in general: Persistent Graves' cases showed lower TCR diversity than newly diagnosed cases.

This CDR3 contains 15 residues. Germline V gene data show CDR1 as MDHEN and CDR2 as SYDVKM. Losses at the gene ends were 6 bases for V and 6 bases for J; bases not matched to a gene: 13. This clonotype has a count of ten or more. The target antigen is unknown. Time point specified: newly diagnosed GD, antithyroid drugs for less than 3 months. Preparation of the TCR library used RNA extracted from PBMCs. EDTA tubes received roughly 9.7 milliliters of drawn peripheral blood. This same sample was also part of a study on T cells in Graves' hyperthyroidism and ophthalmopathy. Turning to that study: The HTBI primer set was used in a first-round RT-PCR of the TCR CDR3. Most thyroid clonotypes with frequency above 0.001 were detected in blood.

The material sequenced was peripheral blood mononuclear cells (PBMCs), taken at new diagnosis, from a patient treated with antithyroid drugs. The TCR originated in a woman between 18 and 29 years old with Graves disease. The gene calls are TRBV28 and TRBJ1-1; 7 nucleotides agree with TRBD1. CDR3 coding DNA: TGTGCCAGCAGGTTGGCCCAAGGGGGCGCGGCTGAAGCTTTCTTT. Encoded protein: CASRLAQGGAAEAFF.